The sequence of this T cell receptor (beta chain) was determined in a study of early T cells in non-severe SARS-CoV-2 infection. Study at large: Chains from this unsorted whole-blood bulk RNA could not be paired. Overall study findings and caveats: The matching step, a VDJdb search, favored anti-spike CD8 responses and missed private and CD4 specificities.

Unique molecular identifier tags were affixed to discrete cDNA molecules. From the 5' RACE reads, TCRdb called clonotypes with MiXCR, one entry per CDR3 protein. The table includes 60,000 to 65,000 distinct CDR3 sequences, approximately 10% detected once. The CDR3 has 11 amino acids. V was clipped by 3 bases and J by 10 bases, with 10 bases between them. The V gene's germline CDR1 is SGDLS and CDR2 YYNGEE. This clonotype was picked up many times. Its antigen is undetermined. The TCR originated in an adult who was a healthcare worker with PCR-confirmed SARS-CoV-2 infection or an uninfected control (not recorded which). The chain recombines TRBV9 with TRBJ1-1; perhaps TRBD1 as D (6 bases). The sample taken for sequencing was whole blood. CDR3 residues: CASSAGTSAFF. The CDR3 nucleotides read TGTGCCAGCAGCGCCGGGACATCAGCTTTCTTT. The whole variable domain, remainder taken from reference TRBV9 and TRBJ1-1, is DSGVTQTPKHLITATGQRVTLRCSPRSGDLSVYWYQQSLDQGLQFLIQYYNGEERAKGNILERFSAQQFPDLHSELNLSSLELGDSALYFCASSAGTSAFFGQGTRLTVV.